These T cell receptor beta chains were read from a single sample in a study of T cell changes during pregnancy in multiple sclerosis. Generated by immunoSEQ multiplex PCR, the TCRdb table keeps only in-frame clones and is missing some. The table lists around 42,000 clones, 91% of them singletons. This sample comprised CD4+ T cells from peripheral blood mononuclear cells, obtained before pregnancy. The receptors originated from a female donor with multiple sclerosis, enrolled in a pregnancy study. The CDR3 runs from the conserved cysteine through the conserved F or W. D genes are given only for firm matches. The size of a clone is reported for some rows only, either as once, few or many, or as a class for expanded clones.

clone size: -; D gene: TRBD2; J gene: TRBJ2-5; V gene: TRBV6-5; CDR3 DNA: TGTGCCAGCAGTTACTTGAGCGGGGGGGACGGGAAGACCCAGTACTTC; CDR3 protein: CASSYLSGGDGKTQYF
clone size: -; D gene: TRBD2; J gene: TRBJ2-4; V gene: TRBV4-3; CDR3 DNA: TGCGCCAGCAGCCAAGATCCTAGCGGGGGGCGGAACATTCAGTACTTC; CDR3 protein: CASSQDPSGGRNIQYF
clone size: -; D gene: TRBD1; J gene: TRBJ2-7; V gene: TRBV18; CDR3 DNA: TGTGCCAGCTCACCTCCGGTCGGACAGGGCGCCTACGAGCAGTACTTC; CDR3 protein: CASSPPVGQGAYEQYF
clone size: -; D gene: -; J gene: TRBJ1-1; V gene: TRBV19; CDR3 DNA: TGTGCCAGTAGTATCGGACGGGGCACTGAAGCTTTCTTT; CDR3 protein: CASSIGRGTEAFF
clone size: once; D gene: -; J gene: TRBJ2-1; V gene: TRBV6-5; CDR3 DNA: TGTGCCAGCAGCTCCCGAGGGGGGGGAACGGAGCAGTTCTTC; CDR3 protein: CASSSRGGGTEQFF
clone size: -; D gene: -; J gene: TRBJ1-4; V gene: TRBV28; CDR3 DNA: TGTGCCAGCGCCACGGGGGGGGCCACTAATGAAAAACTGTTTTTT; CDR3 protein: CASATGGATNEKLFF
clone size: -; D gene: TRBD2; J gene: TRBJ2-2; V gene: TRBV7-3; CDR3 DNA: TGTGCCAGCAGCTTTGGGACTACCACCGGGGAGCTGTTTTTT; CDR3 protein: CASSFGTTTGELFF
clone size: -; D gene: -; J gene: TRBJ1-2; V gene: TRBV7-3; CDR3 DNA: TGTGCCAGCAGCGACGGGAACGGTGAAATCTATGGCTACACCTTC; CDR3 protein: CASSDGNGEIYGYTF
clone size: -; D gene: -; J gene: TRBJ2-7; V gene: TRBV6-5; CDR3 DNA: TGTGCCAGCAGCCCCTCCCACGAGCAGTACTTC; CDR3 protein: CASSPSHEQYF
clone size: -; D gene: -; J gene: TRBJ1-4; V gene: TRBV11-2; CDR3 DNA: TGTGCCAGCAGCTTCAGGGCTACTAATGAAAAACTGTTTTTT; CDR3 protein: CASSFRATNEKLFF
clone size: -; D gene: -; J gene: TRBJ2-2; V gene: TRBV11-3; CDR3 DNA: TGTGCCAGCAGCTCCATTAACACCGGGGAGCTGTTTTTT; CDR3 protein: CASSSINTGELFF
clone size: once; D gene: -; J gene: TRBJ2-1; V gene: TRBV4-2; CDR3 DNA: TGTGCCAGCAGCCAAGATCTTACGCAGATCTCCTACAATGAGCAGTTCTTC; CDR3 protein: CASSQDLTQISYNEQFF
clone size: -; D gene: -; J gene: TRBJ2-1; V gene: TRBV7-3; CDR3 DNA: TGTGCCAGCAGCTTAGTTCCGGGCTCCTACAATGAGCAGTTCTTC; CDR3 protein: CASSLVPGSYNEQFF
clone size: -; D gene: TRBD1; J gene: TRBJ1-2; V gene: TRBV27; CDR3 DNA: TGTGCCAGCAGTTTGGGTGGGACAGGGAGTGTCTATGGCTACACCTTC; CDR3 protein: CASSLGGTGSVYGYTF
clone size: once; D gene: TRBD1; J gene: TRBJ2-7; V gene: TRBV27; CDR3 DNA: TGTGCCAGCAGAGACAGGGACAGCAGCGAGCAGTACTTC; CDR3 protein: CASRDRDSSEQYF
clone size: -; D gene: TRBD1; J gene: TRBJ2-7; V gene: TRBV27; CDR3 DNA: TGTGCCAGCAGTTTATCGTGGCAGGGGGAGAGCTCCTACGAGCAGTACTTC; CDR3 protein: CASSLSWQGESSYEQYF
clone size: -; D gene: -; J gene: TRBJ2-7; V gene: TRBV10-1; CDR3 DNA: TGCGCCAGCAGTGAGGGACCTTCACAGGGTCTGGGATACGAGCAGTACTTC; CDR3 protein: CASSEGPSQGLGYEQYF
clone size: -; D gene: -; J gene: TRBJ2-3; V gene: TRBV7-2; CDR3 DNA: TGTGCCAGCAGCCTCTTCCGCAGGGGAGTCACAGATACGCAGTATTTT; CDR3 protein: CASSLFRRGVTDTQYF
clone size: -; D gene: -; J gene: TRBJ1-2; V gene: TRBV6-6; CDR3 DNA: TGTGCCAGCAGTTTGGAGAATTATGGCAGCTCCTATGGCTACACCTTC; CDR3 protein: CASSLENYGSSYGYTF
clone size: -; D gene: TRBD1; J gene: TRBJ1-4; V gene: TRBV29-1; CDR3 DNA: TGCAGCGTTAAGGACAGGAATGAAAAACTGTTTTTT; CDR3 protein: CSVKDRNEKLFF
clone size: -; D gene: -; J gene: TRBJ2-4; V gene: TRBV6-6; CDR3 DNA: TGTGCCAGCAGTTATGACAGCTTTGGGGACATTCAGTACTTC; CDR3 protein: CASSYDSFGDIQYF
clone size: -; D gene: TRBD1; J gene: TRBJ2-7; V gene: TRBV5-5; CDR3 DNA: TGTGCCAGCAGCTTCCCCCCGACAGGGGCCTACGAGCAGTACTTC; CDR3 protein: CASSFPPTGAYEQYF
clone size: -; D gene: -; J gene: TRBJ2-7; V gene: TRBV7-3; CDR3 DNA: TGTGCCAGCAGCTTAGTAAGGGCAGGGTCTTACGAGCAGTACTTC; CDR3 protein: CASSLVRAGSYEQYF
clone size: -; D gene: -; J gene: TRBJ2-5; V gene: TRBV7-3; CDR3 DNA: TGTGCCAGCAGCTTATATCACCAAGAGACCCAGTACTTC; CDR3 protein: CASSLYHQETQYF
clone size: -; D gene: TRBD1; J gene: TRBJ2-7; V gene: TRBV27; CDR3 DNA: TGTGCCAGCAGTTTATCGGCAGGGGGCGAGCAGTACTTC; CDR3 protein: CASSLSAGGEQYF
clone size: once; D gene: TRBD2; J gene: TRBJ2-1; V gene: TRBV27; CDR3 DNA: TGTGCCAGCAGTTCCTGGACTAGCGGGGCCTACAATGAGCAGTTCTTC; CDR3 protein: CASSSWTSGAYNEQFF
clone size: few; D gene: TRBD1; J gene: TRBJ1-5; V gene: TRBV7-2; CDR3 DNA: TGTGCCAGTACGGGACAGGGGCCTCAGCCCCAGCATTTT; CDR3 protein: CASTGQGPQPQHF
clone size: once; D gene: -; J gene: TRBJ2-1; V gene: TRBV20-1; CDR3 DNA: TGCAGTGCTAGACGGGGAAATGAGCAGTTCTTC; CDR3 protein: CSARRGNEQFF
clone size: -; D gene: TRBD2; J gene: TRBJ2-1; V gene: TRBV18; CDR3 DNA: TGTGCCAGCTCACCACCCGGACTAGCGTTGAATGAGCAGTTCTTC; CDR3 protein: CASSPPGLALNEQFF
clone size: -; D gene: TRBD2; J gene: TRBJ2-7; V gene: TRBV29-1; CDR3 DNA: TGCAGCGTTGTACTAGCGGGGCTCTATGGAGAGCAGTACTTC; CDR3 protein: CSVVLAGLYGEQYF
clone size: -; D gene: TRBD2; J gene: TRBJ2-1; V gene: TRBV19; CDR3 DNA: TGTGCCAGTAGTATGTCGAGCGGGGGGGCCGTTGATTCCTACAATGAGCAGTTCTTC; CDR3 protein: CASSMSSGGAVDSYNEQFF
clone size: -; D gene: TRBD1; J gene: TRBJ1-1; V gene: TRBV19; CDR3 DNA: TGTGCCAGTAGTATCTTGGGACAGGGGGGGACTGAAGCTTTCTTT; CDR3 protein: CASSILGQGGTEAFF
clone size: -; D gene: TRBD1; J gene: TRBJ1-3; V gene: TRBV9; CDR3 DNA: TGTGCCAGCGACAGGGGACCCTCTGGAAACACCATATATTTT; CDR3 protein: CASDRGPSGNTIYF
clone size: once; D gene: TRBD1; J gene: TRBJ2-1; V gene: TRBV5-4; CDR3 DNA: TGTGCCAGCAGCTCCGGACAGGGAAGGGATGAGCAGTTCTTC; CDR3 protein: CASSSGQGRDEQFF
clone size: -; D gene: -; J gene: TRBJ1-1; V gene: TRBV6-5; CDR3 DNA: TGTGCCACCTTAACGGGACTCGCTGAAGCTTTCTTT; CDR3 protein: CATLTGLAEAFF
clone size: -; D gene: TRBD2; J gene: TRBJ2-5; V gene: TRBV7-6; CDR3 DNA: TGTGCCAGCAGCTCCTTAGCGGGAGTAAAGACCCAGTACTTC; CDR3 protein: CASSSLAGVKTQYF
clone size: -; D gene: -; J gene: TRBJ1-1; V gene: TRBV13; CDR3 DNA: TGTGCCAGCAGCACCCGGGGGCTACGGGGGGCGGCGAGGGACACTGAAGCTTTCTTT; CDR3 protein: CASSTRGLRGAARDTEAFF
clone size: -; D gene: -; J gene: TRBJ1-1; V gene: TRBV11-2; CDR3 DNA: TGTGCCAGCAGCTTAGCGGGGAGGCTGAACACTGAAGCTTTCTTT; CDR3 protein: CASSLAGRLNTEAFF
clone size: -; D gene: TRBD1; J gene: TRBJ1-2; V gene: TRBV18; CDR3 DNA: TGTGCCAGCTCACCCAGGGCCGGACAGGGGGCTGGCTACACCTTC; CDR3 protein: CASSPRAGQGAGYTF